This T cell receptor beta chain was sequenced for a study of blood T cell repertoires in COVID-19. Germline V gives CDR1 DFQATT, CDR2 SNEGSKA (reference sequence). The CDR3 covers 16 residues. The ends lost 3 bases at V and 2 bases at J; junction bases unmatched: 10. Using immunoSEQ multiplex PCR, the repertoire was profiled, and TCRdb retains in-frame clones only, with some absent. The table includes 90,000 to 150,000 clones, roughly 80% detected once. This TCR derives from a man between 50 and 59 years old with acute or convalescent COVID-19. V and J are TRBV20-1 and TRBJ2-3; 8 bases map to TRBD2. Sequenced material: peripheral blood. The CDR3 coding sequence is TGCAGTGCTAGTGGAAGGAGCGGGGGCTTCACAGATACGCAGTATTTT. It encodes CSASGRSGGFTDTQYF.